This T cell receptor (beta chain) comes out of a study of cytomegalovirus exposure and HLA in healthy donors. Study outcomes and limitations: High specificity and sensitivity for cytomegalovirus status were reported for the classifier. Associated with cytomegalovirus, according to the listing, were 150 to 200 TCR beta chains. The CMV antigen specificity of a few CMV-associated chains was confirmed through in vitro analysis.

Sequencing was performed with immunoSEQ multiplex PCR; in TCRdb, only in-frame clones are kept and a portion is missing. This table has about 180,000 clones, around nine tenths appearing once. The CDR3 covers 15 residues. V lost 4 bases to trimming and J lost 3 bases, with 14 bases between them. Germline V gives CDR1 KGHSH, CDR2 LQKENI. Concerning this clone: Its antigen is still unknown.

This clonotype was obtained from a woman younger than 45 in good health and CMV-seronegative. The sample was PBMCs. The V gene is TRBV18, the J gene TRBJ2-3; possibly TRBD2 for D (6 bases). CDR3 residues: CASSQSGLGTDTQYF. The CDR3 nucleotides read TGTGCCAGCTCACAAAGCGGGCTCGGGACAGATACGCAGTATTTT. Combining the CDR3 with reference TRBV18 and TRBJ2-3 gives the whole variable domain NAGVMQNPRHLVRRRGQEARLRCSPMKGHSHVYWYRQLPEEGLKFMVYLQKENIIDESGMPKERFSAEFPKEGPSILRIQQVVRGDSAAYFCASSQSGLGTDTQYFGPGTRLTVL.